A single TCR beta chain is shown here with its context. One end of the junction is discordant with germline, which a read error may explain. The data belong to a study of patients and donors after allogeneic stem cell transplantation. MiXCR, run by TCRdb on the RT-PCR reads, gives a single entry per CDR3 protein. Of about 110,000 distinct CDR3 sequences in the sample, around 38% are singletons; the top ten hold more than 25%. CDR1 MNHEY and CDR2 SMNVEV come from the germline V gene (reference sequence). The CDR3 extends over 13 amino acids. The V call is TRBV27, the J call TRBJ2-3; D is possibly TRBD1 (5 bases). The source material was blood, either unsorted or a sorted T cell fraction (not recorded which). This TCR came from a human donor who was either an allogeneic HSCT recipient or a stem cell or donor lymphocyte infusion donor (not recorded which). It is not recorded whose cells these are; they may come from a transplant donor. Here the CDR3 DNA reads TGTGCCAGCAGTTTATGGGGCACAGATACGCGGTATTTT. It specifies CASSLWGTDTRYF.